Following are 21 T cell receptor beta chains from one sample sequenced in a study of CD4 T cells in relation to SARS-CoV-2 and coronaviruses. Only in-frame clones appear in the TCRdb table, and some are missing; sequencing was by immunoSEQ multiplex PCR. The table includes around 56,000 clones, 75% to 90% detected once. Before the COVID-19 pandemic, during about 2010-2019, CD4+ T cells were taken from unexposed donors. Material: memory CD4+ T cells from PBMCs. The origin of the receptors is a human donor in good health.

CDR3 DNA sequence: TGCAGTGCTAGTAGGGACTTTGAGCCCACGTATAGCAATCAGCCCCAGCATTTT. Residues: CSASRDFEPTYSNQPQHF. This chain uses TRBV20-1 with TRBJ1-5, with a tentative D call TRBD1 (5 bases). Germline assignment: CDR1 DFQATT and CDR2 SNEGSKA (reference sequence). V lost 3 bases and J lost 0, with 21 bases in between. The CDR3 totals 18 residues.

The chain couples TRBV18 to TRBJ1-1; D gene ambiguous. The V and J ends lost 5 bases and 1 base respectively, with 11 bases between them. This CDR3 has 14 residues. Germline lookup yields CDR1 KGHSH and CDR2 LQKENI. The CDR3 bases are TGTGCCAGCTCATTTGCCCCAAGGAACACTGAAGCTTTCTTT. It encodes CASSFAPRNTEAFF.

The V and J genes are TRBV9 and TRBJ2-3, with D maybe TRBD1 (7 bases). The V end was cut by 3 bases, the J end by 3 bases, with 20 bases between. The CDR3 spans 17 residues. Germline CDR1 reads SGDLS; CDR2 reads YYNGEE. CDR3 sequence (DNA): TGTGCCAGCAGCGAGGGGGGCGCAGGGGGAACTACAGATACGCAGTATTTT. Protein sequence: CASSEGGAGGTTDTQYF.

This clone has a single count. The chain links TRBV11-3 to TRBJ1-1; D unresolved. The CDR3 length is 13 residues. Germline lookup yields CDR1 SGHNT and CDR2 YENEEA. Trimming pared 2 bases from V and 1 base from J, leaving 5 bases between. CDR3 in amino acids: CASSLRQNTEAFF. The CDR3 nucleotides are TGTGCCAGCAGCTTAAGACAGAACACTGAAGCTTTCTTT.

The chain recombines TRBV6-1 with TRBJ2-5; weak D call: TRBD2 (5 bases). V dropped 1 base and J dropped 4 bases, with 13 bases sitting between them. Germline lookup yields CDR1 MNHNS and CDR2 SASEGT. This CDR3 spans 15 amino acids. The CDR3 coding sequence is TGTGCCAGCAGTGAAGTATGGAGGACGGGAGAGACCCAGTACTTC. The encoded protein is CASSEVWRTGETQYF.

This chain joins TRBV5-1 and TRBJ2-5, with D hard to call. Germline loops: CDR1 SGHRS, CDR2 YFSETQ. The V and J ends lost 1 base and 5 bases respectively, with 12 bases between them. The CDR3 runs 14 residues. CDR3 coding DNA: TGCGCCAGCAGCTTGAATACGAACGAGGAGACCCAGTACTTC. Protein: CASSLNTNEETQYF.

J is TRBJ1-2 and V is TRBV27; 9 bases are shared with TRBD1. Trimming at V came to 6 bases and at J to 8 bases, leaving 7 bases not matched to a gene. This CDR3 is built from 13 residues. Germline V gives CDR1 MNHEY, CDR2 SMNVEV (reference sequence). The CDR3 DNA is TGTGCCAGCAGGCGGACAGGGGTAGGAGGCTACACCTTC. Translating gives CASRRTGVGGYTF.

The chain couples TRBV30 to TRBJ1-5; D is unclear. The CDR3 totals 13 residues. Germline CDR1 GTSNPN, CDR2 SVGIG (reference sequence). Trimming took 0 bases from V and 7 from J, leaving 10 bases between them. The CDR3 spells CAWSVEGGQPQHF. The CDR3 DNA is TGTGCCTGGAGTGTAGAGGGTGGGCAGCCCCAGCATTTT.

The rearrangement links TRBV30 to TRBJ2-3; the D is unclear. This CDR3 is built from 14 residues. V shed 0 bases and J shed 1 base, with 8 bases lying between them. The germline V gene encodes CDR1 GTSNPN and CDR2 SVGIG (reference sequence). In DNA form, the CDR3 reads TGTGCCTGGAGTGTGAGTCAGGGCACAGATACGCAGTATTTT. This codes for CAWSVSQGTDTQYF.

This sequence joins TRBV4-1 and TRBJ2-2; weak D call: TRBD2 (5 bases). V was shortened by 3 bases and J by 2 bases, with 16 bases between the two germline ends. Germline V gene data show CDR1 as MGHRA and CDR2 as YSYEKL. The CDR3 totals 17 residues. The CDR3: CASSQSELVGNTGELFF. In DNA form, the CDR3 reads TGCGCCAGCAGCCAGTCTGAACTAGTTGGTAACACCGGGGAGCTGTTTTTT.

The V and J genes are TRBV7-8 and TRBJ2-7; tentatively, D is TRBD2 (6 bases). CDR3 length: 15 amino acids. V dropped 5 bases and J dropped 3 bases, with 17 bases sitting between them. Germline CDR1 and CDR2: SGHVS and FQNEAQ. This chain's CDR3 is CASSRSRLANYEQYF. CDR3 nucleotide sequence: TGTGCCAGCAGCCGCAGCAGGCTAGCGAACTACGAGCAGTACTTC.

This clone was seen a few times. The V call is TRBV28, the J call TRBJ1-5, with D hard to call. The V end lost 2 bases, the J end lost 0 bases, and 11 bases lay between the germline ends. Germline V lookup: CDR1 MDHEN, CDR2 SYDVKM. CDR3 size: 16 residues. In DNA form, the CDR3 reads TGTGCCAGCAGTTTAGCCAGCAGCTATAGCAATCAGCCCCAGCATTTT. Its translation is CASSLASSYSNQPQHF. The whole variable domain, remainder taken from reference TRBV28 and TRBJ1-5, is DVKVTQSSRYLVKRTGEKVFLECVQDMDHENMFWYRQDPGLGLRLIYFSYDVKMKEKGDIPEGYSVSREKKERFSLILESASTNQTSMYLCASSLASSYSNQPQHFGDGTRLSIL.

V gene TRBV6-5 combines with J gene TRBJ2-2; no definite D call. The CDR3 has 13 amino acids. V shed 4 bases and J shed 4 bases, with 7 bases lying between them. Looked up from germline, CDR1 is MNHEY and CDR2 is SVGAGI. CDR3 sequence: CASSWASTGELFF. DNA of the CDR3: TGTGCCAGCAGTTGGGCCAGCACCGGGGAGCTGTTTTTT.

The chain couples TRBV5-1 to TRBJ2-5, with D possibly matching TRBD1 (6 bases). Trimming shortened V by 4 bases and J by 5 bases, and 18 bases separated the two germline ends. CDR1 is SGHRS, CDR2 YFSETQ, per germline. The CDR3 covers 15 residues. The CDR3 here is CASSAEGGTTETQYF. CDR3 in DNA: TGCGCCAGCAGCGCCGAAGGGGGAACGACTGAGACCCAGTACTTC.

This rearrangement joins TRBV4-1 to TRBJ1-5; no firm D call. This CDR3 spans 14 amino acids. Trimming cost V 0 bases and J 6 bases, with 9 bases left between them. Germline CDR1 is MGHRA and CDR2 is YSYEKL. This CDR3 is CASSQELLAQPQHF. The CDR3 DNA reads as TGCGCCAGCAGCCAAGAGTTATTGGCTCAGCCCCAGCATTTT.

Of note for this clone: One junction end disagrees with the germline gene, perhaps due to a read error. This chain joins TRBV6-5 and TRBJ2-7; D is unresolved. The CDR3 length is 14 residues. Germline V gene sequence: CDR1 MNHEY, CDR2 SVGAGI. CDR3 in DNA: TGTGCCAGCAGTGACTCCGGCGGTACCTACGAGCAGTACTTC. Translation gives CASSDSGGTYEQYF.

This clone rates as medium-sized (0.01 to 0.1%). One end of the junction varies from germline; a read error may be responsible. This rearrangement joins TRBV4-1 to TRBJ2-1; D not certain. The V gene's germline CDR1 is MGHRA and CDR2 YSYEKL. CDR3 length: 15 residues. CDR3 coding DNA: TGCGCCAGCAGCAAAGAGGCGTACTCCTACAATGAGCAGTTCTTC. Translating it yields CASSKEAYSYNEQFF.

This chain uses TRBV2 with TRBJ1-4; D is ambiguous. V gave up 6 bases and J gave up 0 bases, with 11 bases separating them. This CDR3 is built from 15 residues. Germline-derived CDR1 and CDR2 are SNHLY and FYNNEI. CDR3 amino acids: CASSQQSATNEKLFF. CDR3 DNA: TGTGCCAGCAGCCAGCAGAGTGCAACTAATGAAAAACTGTTTTTT.

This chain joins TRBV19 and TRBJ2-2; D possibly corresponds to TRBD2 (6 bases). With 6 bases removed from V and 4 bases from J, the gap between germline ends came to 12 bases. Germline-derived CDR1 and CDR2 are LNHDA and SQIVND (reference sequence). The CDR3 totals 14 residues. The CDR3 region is CASSNPGGTGELFF. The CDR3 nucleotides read TGTGCCAGTAGCAATCCCGGGGGCACCGGGGAGCTGTTTTTT.

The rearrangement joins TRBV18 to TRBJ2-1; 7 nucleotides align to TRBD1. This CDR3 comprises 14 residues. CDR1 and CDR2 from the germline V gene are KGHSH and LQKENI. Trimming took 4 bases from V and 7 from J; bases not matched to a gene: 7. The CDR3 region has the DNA TGTGCCAGCTCACGGGACAGAAAATCAAATGAGCAGTTCTTC. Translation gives CASSRDRKSNEQFF.

CDR3 DNA sequence: TGTGCCAGCAGCTTTGTCTCTCAGGGGTTGAGTGGCTACACCTTC. Translated: CASSFVSQGLSGYTF. The V gene is TRBV5-4, the J gene TRBJ1-2; tentatively, D is TRBD1 (6 bases). V shed 2 bases and J shed 7 bases, with 18 bases lying between them. Germline CDR1 and CDR2: SGHNT and YYREEE (reference sequence). The CDR3 has 15 amino acids.